The 3 T cell receptor beta chains in this list originate from one sample, sequenced in a study of blood T cells in healthy people across ages. Primers used in a second PCR of roughly 6 to 11 cycles were a sample-barcoded 5' primer and a J-beta primer mix. Via MiXCR, TCRdb re-called the 5' RACE reads, giving one row per CDR3 protein. The repertoire holds about 840,000 distinct CDR3 sequences, with around 29% as singletons. This sample also belongs to another study, concerning T cells of mothers and their children.

Sequenced: blood. The receptors derive from a woman aged 40 to 50 in good health.

This clonotype was detected ten times or more. The CDR3 DNA reads TGTGCCAGCAAGGGAGGGCCCCCCAACCCCTACGAGCAGTACTTC. It codes for CASKGGPPNPYEQYF. The chain is built from TRBV28 and TRBJ2-7, with 7 bases lining up with TRBD2. This CDR3 spans 15 amino acids. CDR1 MDHEN and CDR2 SYDVKM come from the germline V gene. The J segment lost 2 bases and the V segment lost 7 bases, leaving 11 bases of the junction unmatched.

The chain couples TRBV7-9 to TRBJ1-1; no definite D call. The CDR3 consists of 12 residues. CDR1 and CDR2 (germline): SEHNR, FQNEAQ (reference sequence). The ends were cut back, 4 bases at V and 4 bases at J, with 7 bases in the middle. The CDR3 DNA reads as TGTGCCAGCAGCTCCTCAAGCACTGAAGCTTTCTTT. This gives the protein CASSSSSTEAFF.

Ten or more counts support this clonotype. One end of the junction is discordant with germline, which a read error may explain. V and J are TRBV6-2 or TRBV6-3 and TRBJ2-7; 10 bases are a match to TRBD2. The germline V gene encodes CDR1 MNHEY and CDR2 SVGEGT. The CDR3 totals 15 residues. Here the CDR3 reads CASSTTSGASYEQYF. The CDR3 DNA is TGCGCCAGCAGCACAACTAGCGGGGCATCCTACGAGCAGTACTTC.